The 13 T cell receptor beta chains listed next were all sequenced from one sample in a study of OX40 agonist ivuxolimab in advanced cancers. Method: immunoSEQ multiplex PCR; TCRdb's copy keeps in-frame clones and lacks some. This sample yields approximately 65,000 clones, of which approximately 90% are seen a single time; approximately 4% belongs to the top ten. Sequenced material: CD4+ or CD8+ T cells sorted from blood, taken in a trial of the OX40 agonist ivuxolimab. The source is an adult with an advanced solid tumor such as melanoma, head and neck, liver or kidney cancer.

The V gene is TRBV5-5, the J gene TRBJ2-7; 8 nucleotides match TRBD2. Germline trimming cut 0 bases from V and 5 bases from J; bases unmatched to any gene: 4. The CDR3 covers 14 residues. Germline values: CDR1 SGHKS, CDR2 YYEKEE (reference sequence). CDR3 coding DNA: TGTGCCAGCAGCTTGGCGGGAGGGAGCGACGAGCAGTACTTC. Translating gives CASSLAGGSDEQYF.

This chain joins TRBV5-1 and TRBJ1-1; tentatively, D is TRBD1 (6 bases). CDR3 length equals 15 residues. The ends were cut back, 0 bases at V and 6 bases at J, with 15 bases in the middle. CDR1 and CDR2 from the germline V gene are SGHRS and YFSETQ. The CDR3 region is CASSLGGAEGAEAFF. The DNA of the CDR3 is TGCGCCAGCAGCTTGGGGGGGGCCGAGGGGGCTGAAGCTTTCTTT. Based on the CDR3 plus reference TRBV5-1 and TRBJ1-1, the full variable domain is KAGVTQTPRYLIKTRGQQVTLSCSPISGHRSVSWYQQTPGQGLQFLFEYFSETQRNKGNFPGRFSGRQFSNSRSEMNVSTLELGDSALYLCASSLGGAEGAEAFFGQGTRLTVV.

The rearrangement links TRBV11-1 to TRBJ2-3, with D possibly being TRBD2 (5 bases). Germline V gene lookup returns CDR1 SGHAT and CDR2 FQDESV (reference sequence). The V end was cut by 2 bases, the J end by 3 bases, with 9 bases between. The CDR3 extends over 14 amino acids. This CDR3 is CASSLTRRTDTQYF. For the CDR3, the DNA is TGTGCCAGCAGCTTAACCAGGAGGACAGATACGCAGTATTTT.

The chain has TRBV18 and TRBJ1-1, with unresolved D. Germline CDR1 is KGHSH and CDR2 is LQKENI. The V and J ends lost 3 bases and 0 bases respectively, with 14 bases between them. This CDR3 has 16 residues. In DNA form, the CDR3 reads TGTGCCAGCTCACCTCCCGGGCCGAACATGAACACTGAAGCTTTCTTT. Residues: CASSPPGPNMNTEAFF.

The chain has TRBV2 and TRBJ2-1, with D uncertain. V was pared by 3 bases and J by 8 bases, with 2 bases between. This CDR3 has 10 amino acids. Germline V gene data show CDR1 as SNHLY and CDR2 as FYNNEI. The CDR3, as DNA: TGTGCCAGCAGTGACTATGAGCAGTTCTTC. Translation: CASSDYEQFF. The whole variable domain, remainder taken from reference TRBV2 and TRBJ2-1, is EPEVTQTPSHQVTQMGQEVILRCVPISNHLYFYWYRQILGQKVEFLVSFYNNEISEKSEIFDDQFSVERPDGSNFTLKIRSTKLEDSAMYFCASSDYEQFFGPGTRLTVL.

CDR3 in amino acids: CASSWSGDTQYF. In nucleotides, the CDR3 is TGTGCCAGCAGTTGGTCAGGGGATACGCAGTATTTT. The chain recombines TRBV6-5 with TRBJ2-3; TRBD1 might be the D (5 bases). V was clipped by 4 bases and J by 6 bases, with 8 bases between them. The germline V gene encodes CDR1 MNHEY and CDR2 SVGAGI. This CDR3 contains 12 residues.

The chain carries TRBV11-2 and TRBJ1-1, with 8 bases lining up with TRBD1. V was pared by 5 bases and J by 1 base, with 3 bases of the junction left unmatched. The CDR3 runs to 14 residues. Germline CDR1 reads SGHAT; CDR2 reads FQNNGV. In DNA, the CDR3 is TGTGCCAGCAGCCCTGGACAGGGGAACACTGAAGCTTTCTTT. Protein product: CASSPGQGNTEAFF. The variable domain in full, completed from reference TRBV11-2 and TRBJ1-1, reads EAGVAQSPRYKIIEKRQSVAFWCNPISGHATLYWYQQILGQGPKLLIQFQNNGVVDDSQLPKDRFSAERLKGVDSTLKIQPAKLEDSAVYLCASSPGQGNTEAFFGQGTRLTVV.

The rearrangement joins TRBV5-4 to TRBJ2-1; a weak D match, TRBD2 (6 bases). The CDR3 sequence is 14 residues long. V was clipped by 4 bases and J by 8 bases, with 16 bases between them. Germline V CDR1 and CDR2: SGHNT, YYREEE (reference sequence). For the CDR3, the DNA is TGTGCCAGCAGCACCCGGGACTTCGGGGATGAGCAGTTCTTC. Its translation is CASSTRDFGDEQFF.

The genes are TRBV5-1 and TRBJ1-5; D is undetermined. Trimming took off 0 bases at V and 3 bases at J, with 10 bases between the two ends. Per the germline V gene, CDR1 is SGHRS and CDR2 is YFSETQ. CDR3 length equals 15 residues. CDR3 DNA sequence: TGCGCCAGCAGCTTGGACGCAGGAACCAATCAGCCCCAGCATTTT. Amino acid sequence: CASSLDAGTNQPQHF. Complete variable domain (other parts from reference TRBV5-1 and TRBJ1-5): KAGVTQTPRYLIKTRGQQVTLSCSPISGHRSVSWYQQTPGQGLQFLFEYFSETQRNKGNFPGRFSGRQFSNSRSEMNVSTLELGDSALYLCASSLDAGTNQPQHFGDGTRLSIL.

As DNA, the CDR3 is TGTGCCAGCTCGCCCAGCCTTAGCACAGATACGCAGTATTTT. This encodes CASSPSLSTDTQYF. The rearrangement links TRBV18 to TRBJ2-3; D is unclear. Germline-derived CDR1 and CDR2 are KGHSH and LQKENI. The CDR3 is 14 amino acids. V was shortened by 6 bases and J by 0 bases, with 10 bases between the two germline ends.

The chain employs TRBV30 and TRBJ1-4; a weak D match, TRBD1 (6 bases). V lost 3 bases, J lost 5 bases, and 10 bases lay in between. CDR3 length equals 13 residues. CDR1 and CDR2 from the germline V gene are GTSNPN and SVGIG (reference sequence). The CDR3 nucleotides are TGTGCCTGGAGAGGGGGACTCAATGAAAAACTGTTTTTT. Translating gives CAWRGGLNEKLFF.

This clone is a singleton in its sample. The chain combines TRBV18 with TRBJ1-1; no reliable D call. Trimming stripped 5 bases from V and 5 bases from J, with 15 bases between. The germline V gene has CDR1 KGHSH and CDR2 LQKENI. This CDR3 contains 14 residues. The chain's CDR3 is CASSERVPVTEAFF. Written as DNA, the CDR3 is TGTGCCAGCTCAGAGCGGGTACCGGTTACTGAAGCTTTCTTT.

The V call is TRBV10-3, the J call TRBJ2-4, with 8 bases that match TRBD1. With 6 bases clipped from V and 5 bases from J, the junction kept 9 bases outside the gene matches. The CDR3 totals 15 residues. Looked up from germline, CDR1 is ENHRY and CDR2 is SYGVKD. Written as DNA, the CDR3 is TGTGCCATCAGACCCGACAGGGGCGTCGAAAACATTCAGTACTTC. This encodes CAIRPDRGVENIQYF.